The clone carrying this TCR beta chain was seen a single time. CDR3 length: 14 amino acids. Trimming cost V 4 bases and J 6 bases, with 16 bases left between them. Germline V CDR1 and CDR2: SGDLS, YYNGEE. Repertoires were generated with immunoSEQ multiplex PCR, while TCRdb's copy carries only in-frame clones and drops some. Counted here are under 200,000 clones, 94% occurring once; the ten biggest clones make up over 6.5%. These data originate in a study of control samples from healthy donors and cancer patients. The J gene is TRBJ1-2, the V gene TRBV9; D remains ambiguous. This sequence originates from a woman aged 40 to 50 in good health. Sequencing input: blood. For the CDR3, the DNA is TGTGCCAGCAGCACCCGGACGGGGAGAGATGGCTACACCTTC. This gives the protein CASSTRTGRDGYTF.